This entry lists 5 T cell receptor beta chains sequenced from one sample in a study of regulatory dendritic cells for organ transplantation. Produced via immunoSEQ multiplex PCR; TCRdb's table is partial and in-frame only. The table has 30,000 to 40,000 clones, around 90% seen once. Sequencing was done on a sample of naive CD8+ T cells from blood. Described subset: CD45RA+ naive T cells. The receptors were sampled from a human donor in good health.

The rearrangement uses TRBV4-3 and TRBJ2-1; tentatively, D is TRBD1 or TRBD2 (5 bases each). The CDR3 covers 16 residues. Germline assignment: CDR1 LGHNA and CDR2 YSLEER. Trimming stripped 0 bases from V and 2 bases from J, with 11 bases between. In DNA form, the CDR3 reads TGCGCCAGCAGCCAAGATCATGAGGGGACCTACAATGAGCAGTTCTTC. This encodes CASSQDHEGTYNEQFF.

This sequence joins TRBV28 and TRBJ2-1; D is possibly TRBD1 or TRBD2 (5 bases each). From germline, CDR1 is MDHEN and CDR2 SYDVKM. The CDR3 runs 15 residues. Trimming stripped 3 bases from V and 7 bases from J, with 16 bases between. CDR3 coding DNA: TGTGCCAGCAGTTTCACGGCATGGGGGATGAATGAGCAGTTCTTC. Translation: CASSFTAWGMNEQFF.

The V and J genes are TRBV5-1 and TRBJ2-3; 7 positions match TRBD1. The J segment lost 5 bases and the V segment lost 4 bases, leaving 10 bases of the junction unmatched. The CDR3 has 15 amino acids. Germline V gives CDR1 SGHRS, CDR2 YFSETQ. The CDR3: CASSQTGNQIDTQYF. Here the CDR3 DNA reads TGCGCCAGCAGCCAGACAGGGAACCAAATAGATACGCAGTATTTT. The entire variable domain, with the rest obtained from reference TRBV5-1 and TRBJ2-3, is as follows: KAGVTQTPRYLIKTRGQQVTLSCSPISGHRSVSWYQQTPGQGLQFLFEYFSETQRNKGNFPGRFSGRQFSNSRSEMNVSTLELGDSALYLCASSQTGNQIDTQYFGPGTRLTVL.

The chain is built from TRBV4-1 and TRBJ1-4; 7 nucleotides line up with TRBD1. The CDR3 sequence is 15 residues long. Trimming took 2 bases from V and 6 from J; bases not matched to a gene: 6. Germline values: CDR1 MGHRA, CDR2 YSYEKL. The chain's CDR3 is CASSQSTGTYEKLFF. DNA of the CDR3: TGCGCCAGCAGCCAATCGACAGGGACTTATGAAAAACTGTTTTTT.

This sequence joins TRBV13 and TRBJ2-7; D is ambiguous. Germline V gene sequence: CDR1 PRHDT, CDR2 FYEKMQ (reference sequence). There are 16 residues in the CDR3. V was shortened by 1 base and J by 7 bases, with 20 bases between the two germline ends. CDR3 residues: CASSLATEHRLGEQYF. The CDR3, as DNA: TGTGCCAGCAGCTTAGCCACTGAACATAGGCTTGGAGAGCAGTACTTC.